This T cell receptor beta chain comes out of a study of identifying expanded T cells in peripheral blood (dated by TCRdb to about 2019). Looking at the study overall: Separate aliquots of the same genomic DNA pool were sequenced to produce technical replicates, and four replicates were compared in pairs. Paper-wide results and their limitations: For all healthy donors, the variance in clone template counts between roughly 2-week samples rose significantly as total template count increased. Both the number of clones called differentially abundant and the false-positive rate were significantly reduced by the beta-binomial model across all healthy-donor time intervals. Between technical replicates the binomial model flagged approximately 1.1 differentially abundant clones, whereas over roughly two weeks the binomial model flagged about 15 and over approximately four weeks approximately 20. The authors expected biological variance in healthy repertoires might increase further over much longer intervals such as months to years.

According to the germline V gene, CDR1 reads SGHTA and CDR2 reads FQGTGA. The trim is 2 bases for V and 7 bases for J, with a gap of 14 bases between the germline ends. Counted from cysteine to phenylalanine, this CDR3 has 15 amino acids. Here the CDR3 DNA is all that survives: 45 bases in frame from base 1. The immunoSEQ Assay, which uses bias-controlled multiplex PCR amplification of genomic DNA, was used to profile TCRbeta CDR3 regions. From the authors' description of their analysis: The absolute abundance of each unique TCRbeta CDR3 region was quantified after sequences were collapsed and filtered. Differential abundance was assessed using a binomial (Fisher-equivalent) model and a beta-binomial model in which time-dependent variance fitted from healthy donors was added. Clones with fewer than 5 combined templates were removed, and a clone was called differentially abundant if the clone's Benjamini-Hochberg FDR was below 0.01. Beta-binomial variance was modeled as a function of total template count across the two samples using the form v = (b*log(k)+a)^2. The source is immuneACCESS, and TCRdb retained only in-frame sequences with V and J called. Part of the clones is not carried over; for the studies checked, unresolved V genes explain less than half of this, and the remainder is unexplained. V and J calls and clone size are given by that table; D and trimming were obtained from the DNA. The sample data list about 130,000 clones, and roughly 90% of these were observed just once. Around 8.4% of the sample rests with the top ten.

This clone was found once. What this receptor recognizes is not known. It has no much larger one-base neighbor in the sample; base qualities were not kept. No immune events such as infections were documented for the healthy donors during the collection period. Time-dependent variance in a beta-binomial model of T-cell clone differential abundance was calibrated using healthy-donor blood repertoires as a training cohort. The training cohort was composed of about 10 healthy donors, 3 female and 7 male. Donor ages ranged from about 29 to 70 years, with an average of around 45 years. Whole blood, obtained from a commercial supplier, was collected from each healthy donor at three time points spaced approximately two weeks apart. For immunosequencing, genomic DNA was extracted from unsorted whole blood.

Recombination connected TRBV7-3 to TRBJ2-2; TRBD1 is possibly the D segment (6 matching bases). The TCR sequence derives from a person aged 18-70 years in good health. The sequenced material came from blood. DNA sequence: TGTGCCAGCAGCTTAGTACAGGGAGCCGGCGGGGAGCTGTTTTTT. Its protein product is CASSLVQGAGGELFF.